A single sample is the source of the 19 T cell receptor beta chains below, sequenced in a study of blood T cells in healthy people across ages. Using a J-beta primer mix together with a sample-barcoded 5' primer, a second PCR was run for roughly 7 to 12 cycles. TCRdb re-called the 5' RACE reads with MiXCR, one entry per CDR3 protein. Here the sample spans over 600,000 distinct CDR3 sequences, 20% to 25% being singletons. Sequencing was performed on blood. The receptors were gathered from a man between 70 and 80 years old in good health.

This chain connects TRBV13 to TRBJ1-1; possible D gene TRBD1, 5 bases. The germline V gene encodes CDR1 PRHDT and CDR2 FYEKMQ (reference sequence). V was shortened by 5 bases and J by 1 base, with 14 bases between the two germline ends. The CDR3 has 15 amino acids. CDR3 protein: CASSRAGQGNTEAFF. The CDR3 nucleotides read TGTGCCAGCAGCCGTGCGGGGCAGGGGAACACTGAAGCTTTCTTT.

This clonotype turned up a few times. The chain recombines TRBV2 with TRBJ2-1; TRBD2 matches 9 bases. Trimming at V came to 4 bases and at J to 9 bases, leaving 4 bases not matched to a gene. This CDR3 is built from 13 residues. Per germline, CDR1 SNHLY and CDR2 FYNNEI. For the CDR3, the DNA is TGTGCCAGCAGTGTTAGCGGGAGCCTTGAGCAGTTCTTC. Its protein is CASSVSGSLEQFF.

This clonotype has only a few counts. V usage is TRBV20-1 and J usage is TRBJ2-7, with D uncertain. The CDR3 runs to 12 residues. V lost 1 base, J lost 2 bases, and 6 bases lay in between. Germline values: CDR1 DFQATT, CDR2 SNEGSKA (reference sequence). The CDR3 is CSARAGTYEQYF. CDR3 DNA sequence: TGCAGTGCTAGAGCAGGCACCTACGAGCAGTACTTC.

There are a few counts of this clonotype. V and J are TRBV28 and TRBJ2-5; 9 nucleotides match TRBD1. TRBJ2-1 matches the DNA end more closely, so the J call is doubtful. This CDR3 is built from 18 residues. Germline V CDR1 and CDR2: MDHEN, SYDVKM. In DNA form, the CDR3 reads TGTGCCAGCAGTACCCTAAGAGTCCGGGACAGGGAGGGAAATGAGCAGTTCTTC. This codes for CASSTLRVRDREGNEQFF.

The rearrangement uses TRBV27 and TRBJ2-5; D is perhaps TRBD2 (7 bases). The CDR3 sequence is 15 residues long. V was trimmed by 2 bases and J by 0 bases, leaving 10 bases between them. Looked up from germline, CDR1 is MNHEY and CDR2 is SMNVEV (reference sequence). CDR3 protein: CASSLRGAYQETQYF. The CDR3 DNA reads as TGTGCCAGCAGTTTACGGGGGGCCTACCAAGAGACCCAGTACTTC.

V and J are TRBV7-2 and TRBJ2-2; D possibly uses TRBD1 or TRBD2 (7 bases each). This CDR3 has 18 residues. Germline lookup yields CDR1 SGHTA and CDR2 FQGNSA. The V gene lost 6 bases and the J gene lost 2 bases, with 22 bases spanning the gap. CDR3 nucleotide sequence: TGTGCCAGCAGTACCACAGGGGTGGGAGCGGGAAACACCGGGGAGCTGTTTTTT. Its translation is CASSTTGVGAGNTGELFF.

CDR3 sequence reads: CASTFGQGKATQYF. The CDR3 DNA follows: TGTGCCAGCACATTTGGACAGGGAAAGGCGACCCAGTACTTC. The rearrangement uses TRBV28 and TRBJ2-5; 8 bases fit TRBD1. V lost 7 bases and J lost 7; bases outside the gene matches: 11. CDR3 length equals 14 residues. CDR1 is MDHEN and CDR2 is SYDVKM in the germline V gene.

The chain joins TRBV7-8 to TRBJ2-1; 9 bases align to TRBD2. The CDR3 loop spans 18 amino acids. The junction had 6 bases not matched to a gene; V was cut back by 0 bases and J by 0 bases. Germline V gene data show CDR1 as SGHVS and CDR2 as FQNEAQ. In DNA, the CDR3 is TGTGCCAGCAGCTTAGCTGGATATAGCGGGAGCTCCTACAATGAGCAGTTCTTC. It is translated as CASSLAGYSGSSYNEQFF.

This clonotype was seen only a few times. A much larger clone is a single base away; this may be a read error. J is TRBJ2-5 and V is TRBV20-1, with D possibly TRBD2 on 6 matching bases. Near its end, the DNA agrees better with TRBJ2-1, so the J call may be wrong. From germline, CDR1 is DFQATT and CDR2 SNEGSKA (reference sequence). The CDR3 spans 14 residues. The CDR3 sequence: CSARAIGSRYVQFF. CDR3 coding DNA: TGCAGTGCTAGAGCAATCGGGAGTAGGTATGTGCAGTTCTTC.

The chain has TRBV6-2 or TRBV6-3 and TRBJ2-7; TRBD1 agrees at 10 bases. Germline V lookup: CDR1 MNHEY, CDR2 SVGEGT. Trimming took 7 bases from V and 7 from J; bases not matched to a gene: 10. The CDR3 length is 14 residues. The CDR3 DNA follows: TGTGCCAGCACAACCGGGACAGGGGTTGGGGAGCAGTACTTC. This translates into CASTTGTGVGEQYF.

V is TRBV12-3 or TRBV12-4 and J is TRBJ2-5; D is uncertain. The CDR3 has 14 residues. Trimming shortened V by 5 bases and J by 3 bases, and 13 bases separated the two germline ends. The CDR3 DNA sequence: TGTGCCAGCAGTCTTTACGGAAGGGAAGAGACCCAGTACTTC. Translated, it gives CASSLYGREETQYF.

This clonotype has a handful of counts. This sequence may be a read error, since a much larger clone differs from it by one base. The CDR3 does not close with the conserved phenylalanine or tryptophan, likely indicating a read error. V usage is TRBV5-6 and J usage is TRBJ1-1; D possibly corresponds to TRBD1 (5 bases). Germline assignment: CDR1 SGHDT and CDR2 YYEEEE. Trimming pared 4 bases from V and 1 base from J, leaving 8 bases between. The CDR3 is 13 residues long. CDR3 residues: CASSGAGNTEAFS. For the CDR3, the DNA is TGTGCCAGCAGCGGGGCCGGGAACACTGAAGCTTTCTCT.

The chain's CDR3 is CASTTGGNQPQHF. Written as DNA, the CDR3 is TGCGCCAGCACGACGGGCGGCAATCAGCCCCAGCATTTT. V gene TRBV23-1 combines with J gene TRBJ1-5, with D unclear. TRBV23-1 is classed as an ORF, of uncertain function. This CDR3 is 13 amino acids long. V lost 7 bases and J lost 2, with 9 bases in between.

In this sample, this clonotype turned up a few times. The chain uses TRBV15 and TRBJ1-4; D call uncertain. The CDR3 extends over 15 amino acids. With 0 bases removed from V and 0 bases from J, the gap between germline ends came to 5 bases. The germline CDR1 and CDR2 sequences are LNHNV and YYDKDF (reference sequence). The CDR3 coding sequence is TGTGCCACCAGCAGAGAAACTTCAACTAATGAAAAACTGTTTTTT. Its translation: CATSRETSTNEKLFF. The full variable domain, with the rest looked up from reference TRBV15 and TRBJ1-4, is DAMVIQNPRYQVTQFGKPVTLSCSQTLNHNVMYWYQQKSSQAPKLLFHYYDKDFNNEADTPDNFQSRRPNTSFCFLDIRSPGLGDTAMYLCATSRETSTNEKLFFGSGTQLSVL.

The rearrangement joins TRBV7-9 to TRBJ1-4; D possibly corresponds to TRBD1 (6 bases). Germline V gene data show CDR1 as SEHNR and CDR2 as FQNEAQ (reference sequence). This CDR3 has 14 amino acids. Trimming shortened V by 5 bases and J by 6 bases, and 13 bases separated the two germline ends. The CDR3, as DNA: TGTGCCAGCAGCCGAGGGGGGGAAGATGAAAAACTGTTTTTT. It specifies CASSRGGEDEKLFF.

This sequence joins TRBV29-1 and TRBJ2-3, with D possibly matching TRBD1 (6 bases). CDR3 length equals 12 residues. Germline values: CDR1 SQVTM, CDR2 ANQGSEA. Trimming removed 7 bases at V and 3 bases at J, with 11 bases between. The CDR3 sequence is CSATQGTDTQYF. The CDR3, as DNA: TGCAGCGCAACACAGGGAACAGATACGCAGTATTTT.

This clonotype was counted many times. This rearrangement joins TRBV7-9 to TRBJ2-7; TRBD2 might be the D (5 bases). The CDR3 covers 15 residues. V lost 5 bases and J lost 5, with 19 bases in between. CDR1 and CDR2 from the germline V gene are SEHNR and FQNEAQ (reference sequence). The CDR3 here is CASSLESGNRDEQYF. CDR3 in DNA: TGTGCCAGCAGCCTAGAATCGGGGAATAGGGACGAGCAGTACTTC.

The rearrangement links TRBV12-3 or TRBV12-4 to TRBJ2-6; 9 nucleotides line up with TRBD1. J gave up 17 bases and V 6 bases, and 8 bases lay outside the gene matches. This CDR3 has 12 residues. As DNA, the CDR3 is TGTGCCAGCAGCCTAGGGACAGGGCTGGTGACTTTC. Translating it yields CASSLGTGLVTF.

This clonotype has just a few counts. This chain links TRBV3-1 with TRBJ2-5, with 9 bases aligning to TRBD2. The CDR3 length is 15 residues. The germline V gene encodes CDR1 LGHDT and CDR2 YNNKEL (reference sequence). The ends lost 8 bases at V and 1 base at J; junction bases unmatched: 8. The CDR3 nucleotides read TGTGCCAGCGGGAAGCGGGAGGTTGCCCAAGAGACCCAGTACTTC. Protein sequence: CASGKREVAQETQYF.